Listed below are T cell receptor beta chains from one sample, sequenced in a study of blood T cell repertoires in COVID-19. The repertoire was sequenced with immunoSEQ multiplex PCR; TCRdb's copy has only in-frame clones and lacks some. The sample lists around 210,000 clones, roughly 85% occurring once. What was sequenced was peripheral blood. These receptors were collected from a middle-aged man with COVID-19, enrolled during active disease. CDR3s include the opening cysteine and the closing phenylalanine or tryptophan.

v_call	j_call	cdr3_aa
TRBV27	TRBJ2-1	CASGRGARYNEQFF
TRBV7-5	TRBJ2-7	CARSASGGSPYEQYF
TRBV7-2	TRBJ1-4	CASSPGQTTNEKLFF
TRBV5-4	TRBJ2-6	CASSSGTGYFIGPGANVLTF
TRBV3-1/TRBV3-2	TRBJ2-1	CASSSGTSGGLYYNEQFF
TRBV5-1	TRBJ1-2	CASPPPDGYTF
TRBV19	TRBJ2-3	CASSISGVLADTQYF
TRBV2	TRBJ1-5	CASSYTGQFNQPQHF
TRBV7-2	TRBJ1-3	CASSLVGSVSGNTIYF
TRBV28	TRBJ2-7	CASRMDSYRHPYEQYF
TRBV7-9	TRBJ2-2	CASTPGELFF
TRBV24-1	TRBJ2-7	CATSDGRAGAYEQYF
TRBV10-2	TRBJ1-1	CASQEGWDTEAFF